This T cell receptor beta chain was captured by sequencing in a study of blood T cell repertoires in COVID-19. Study in general: Sites in the United States, Italy and Spain provided acute and convalescent COVID-19 samples.

Study processing details: Reference gene primer amplification yielded estimated nucleated cell counts. Repertoires were generated with immunoSEQ multiplex PCR, while TCRdb's copy carries only in-frame clones and drops some. That table furnishes V, J and clone size, whereas the DNA furnished D and trimming. The sample lists 470,000 or so clones, nearly 90% occurring once. The clonotype comes from a woman aged 18-35 years with acute COVID-19. The specimen sequenced was PBMCs or T cells enriched from blood (not recorded which).

In DNA, the CDR3 is TGTGCCAGCAACCCCTTAGCGGGGGGGCGGGAAGATACGCAGTATTTT. Protein product: CASNPLAGGREDTQYF. The V gene is TRBV9, the J gene TRBJ2-3, with TRBD2 identical over 11 bases. CDR1 SGDLS and CDR2 YYNGEE come from the germline V gene. This CDR3 spans 16 amino acids. The V and J ends lost 6 bases and 5 bases, in that order; junction bases with no gene match: 11.